This is a list of T cell receptor beta chains from one sample in a study of blood T cells in healthy people across ages. TCRdb ran MiXCR on the 5' RACE reads and lists one entry per CDR3 protein. The sample consists of about 1,500,000 distinct CDR3 sequences, around two fifths of them appearing once. Sequences were obtained from blood. The receptors were sampled from a woman aged 18-29 years in good health. The CDR3 runs from the conserved cysteine through the conserved F or W.

V gene	J gene	CDR3 protein
TRBV10-3	TRBJ1-5	CAISEASSNQPQHF
TRBV27	TRBJ2-1	CASSLAWDYNEQFF
TRBV7-9	TRBJ2-5	CASSPDKPASGGVQYF
TRBV11-3	TRBJ1-1	CASSLGAGQGHTEAFF
TRBV28	TRBJ2-5	CASNRGGANQETQYF
TRBV5-1	TRBJ2-3	CASSPGQGGQYF
TRBV12-5	TRBJ1-2	CASGLNDREGYTF
TRBV5-6	TRBJ2-7	CASGPWNYAYEQYF
TRBV20-1	TRBJ2-7	CSASPGTGYYEQYF
TRBV7-8	TRBJ2-3	CASSLGTSGRATNTQYF
TRBV15	TRBJ2-3	CATSREGTIPDTQYF
TRBV10-3	TRBJ2-3	CASTGHTDTQYF
TRBV20-1	TRBJ1-4	CSARDPRTGTGLFF
TRBV15	TRBJ2-1	CATSRDHNEQFF
TRBV29-1	TRBJ2-1	CSVESSGGVDEQFF
TRBV7-9	TRBJ1-5	CASSRTVTNQPQHF
TRBV24-1	TRBJ2-1	CATSGGLGEQFF
TRBV29-1	TRBJ1-5	CSVEGGGSQPQHF
TRBV27	TRBJ2-1	CASSLSWAVAPVNEQFF
TRBV15	TRBJ1-2	CATSTGGVDGFTNYGYTF
TRBV5-1	TRBJ2-3	CASSLDPGIDTQYF
TRBV2	TRBJ2-3	CASSYPTDTQYF
TRBV25-1	TRBJ1-2	CASSDDRRYGYTF